This entry describes one T cell receptor (beta chain). Its cognate antigen is unknown. The source of the sample is a study of beta chain features in type 1 diabetes. Study-wide results and limits: The cDNA sequencing approach could over-represent high-TCR-expressing cells. Whether HLA type affects TCRB rearrangement stayed undetermined in the present work. Moderate yet significant TCRB CDR3 shortening was seen in Type 1 diabetes patients in all four CD4+ subsets. Type 1 diabetes patients had VDJ junctions that carried fewer insertions and more deletions.

CDR1 is SGHTA and CDR2 is FQGTGA in the germline V gene. CDR3 length: 13 residues. V gave up 5 bases and J gave up 1 base; unmatched junction bases: 1. Naive, central memory, regulatory and stem cell-like memory cells within the CD4+ compartment were sorted using CD45RO/CCR7/CD25/CD127/CD95/CD27. TCRB transcripts that were expressed got sequenced, as all of the isolated RNA had been reverse transcribed. Using immunoSEQ multiplex PCR, the repertoire was profiled, and TCRdb retains in-frame clones only, with some absent. This table holds 95,000 to 110,000 clones, about 26% found once. This clonotype was obtained from a woman aged 18-35 years with type 1 diabetes. The rearrangement joins TRBV7-3 to TRBJ2-5, with TRBD2 matching over 7 bases. The source material was central memory CD4+ T cells from blood. The CDR3: CASSGGSQETQYF. The CDR3, as DNA: TGTGCCAGCAGCGGCGGGAGCCAAGAGACCCAGTACTTC.